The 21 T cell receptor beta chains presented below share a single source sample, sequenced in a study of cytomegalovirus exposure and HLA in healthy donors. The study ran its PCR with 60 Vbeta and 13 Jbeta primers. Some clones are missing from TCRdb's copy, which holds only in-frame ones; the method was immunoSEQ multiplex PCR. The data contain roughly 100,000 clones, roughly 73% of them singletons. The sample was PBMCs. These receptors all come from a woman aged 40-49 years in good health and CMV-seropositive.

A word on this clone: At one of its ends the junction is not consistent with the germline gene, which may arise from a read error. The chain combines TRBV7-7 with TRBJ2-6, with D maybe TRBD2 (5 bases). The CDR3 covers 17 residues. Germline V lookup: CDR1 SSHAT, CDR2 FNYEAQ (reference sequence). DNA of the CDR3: TGTGCTAGCAGCCCACTAGAAAGGGACTCTGGGGCCAACGTCCTGACTTTC. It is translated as CASSPLERDSGANVLTF.

The CDR3 sequence: CASSPPIQREGHLGQFF. The CDR3 nucleotides read TGTGCCAGCTCACCACCGATTCAGCGGGAGGGCCATTTGGGGCAGTTCTTC. The rearrangement links TRBV18 to TRBJ2-1; TRBD2 aligns across 10 bases. The CDR3 consists of 17 residues. The germline V gene has CDR1 KGHSH and CDR2 LQKENI. J was trimmed by 12 bases and V by 0 bases; bases with no gene match: 14. Using reference TRBV18 and TRBJ2-1 for the parts outside the CDR3, the full variable domain is NAGVMQNPRHLVRRRGQEARLRCSPMKGHSHVYWYRQLPEEGLKFMVYLQKENIIDESGMPKERFSAEFPKEGPSILRIQQVVRGDSAAYFCASSPPIQREGHLGQFFGPGTRLTVL.

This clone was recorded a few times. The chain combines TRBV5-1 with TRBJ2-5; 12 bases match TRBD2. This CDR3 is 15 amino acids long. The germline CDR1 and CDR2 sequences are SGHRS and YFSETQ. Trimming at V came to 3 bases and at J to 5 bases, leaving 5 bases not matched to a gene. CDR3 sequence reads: CASSSRLAGEETQYF. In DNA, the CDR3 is TGCGCCAGCAGCTCCAGACTAGCGGGAGAGGAGACCCAGTACTTC.

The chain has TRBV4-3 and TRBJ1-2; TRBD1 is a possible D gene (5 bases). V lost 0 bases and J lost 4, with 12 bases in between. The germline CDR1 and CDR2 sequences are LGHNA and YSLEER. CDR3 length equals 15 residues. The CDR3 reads CASSQDQGLSYGYTF. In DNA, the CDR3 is TGCGCCAGCAGCCAAGATCAGGGTTTATCCTATGGCTACACCTTC.

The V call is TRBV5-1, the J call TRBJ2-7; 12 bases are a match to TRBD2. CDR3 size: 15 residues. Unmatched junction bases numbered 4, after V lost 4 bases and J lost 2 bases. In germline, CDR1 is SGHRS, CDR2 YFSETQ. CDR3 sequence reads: CASSQLAGGTYEQYF. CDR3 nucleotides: TGCGCCAGCAGCCAACTAGCGGGGGGCACCTACGAGCAGTACTTC.

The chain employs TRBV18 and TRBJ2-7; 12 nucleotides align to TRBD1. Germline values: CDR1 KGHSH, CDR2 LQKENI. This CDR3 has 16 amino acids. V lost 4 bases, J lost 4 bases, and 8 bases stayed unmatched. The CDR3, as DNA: TGTGCCAGCTCACGGTCCTCGGGACAGGGGGCGTACGAGCAGTACTTC. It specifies CASSRSSGQGAYEQYF. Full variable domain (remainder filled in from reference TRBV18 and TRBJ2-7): NAGVMQNPRHLVRRRGQEARLRCSPMKGHSHVYWYRQLPEEGLKFMVYLQKENIIDESGMPKERFSAEFPKEGPSILRIQQVVRGDSAAYFCASSRSSGQGAYEQYFGPGTRLTVT.

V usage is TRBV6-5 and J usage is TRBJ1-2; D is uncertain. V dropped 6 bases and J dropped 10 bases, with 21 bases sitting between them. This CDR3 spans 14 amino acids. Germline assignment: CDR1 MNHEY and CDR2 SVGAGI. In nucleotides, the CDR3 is TGTGCCAGCAGCCGCCTATATGATGGTGAGGACTACACCTTC. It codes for CASSRLYDGEDYTF.

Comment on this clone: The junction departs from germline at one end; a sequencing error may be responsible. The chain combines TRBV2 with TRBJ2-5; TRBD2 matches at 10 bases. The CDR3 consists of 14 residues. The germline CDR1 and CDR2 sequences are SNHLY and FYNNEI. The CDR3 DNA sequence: TGTGCCAGCAGCGAAGGGACTAGCGCAGAGACCCAGTACTTC. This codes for CASSEGTSAETQYF.

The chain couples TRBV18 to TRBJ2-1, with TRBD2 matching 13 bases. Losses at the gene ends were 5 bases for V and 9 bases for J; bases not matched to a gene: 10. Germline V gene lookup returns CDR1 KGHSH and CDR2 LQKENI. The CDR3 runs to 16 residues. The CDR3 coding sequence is TGTGCCAGCTCAACCAATGGACTAGCGGGAGCCTCTGAGCAGTTCTTC. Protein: CASSTNGLAGASEQFF.

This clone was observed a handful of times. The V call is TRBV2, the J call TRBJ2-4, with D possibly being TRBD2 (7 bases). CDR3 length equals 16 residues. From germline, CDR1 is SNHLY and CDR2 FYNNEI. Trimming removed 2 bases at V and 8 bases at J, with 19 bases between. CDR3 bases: TGTGCCAGCAGTGAAAGGAGGGGGGGGGTAGAAGACATTCAGTACTTC. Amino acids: CASSERRGGVEDIQYF.

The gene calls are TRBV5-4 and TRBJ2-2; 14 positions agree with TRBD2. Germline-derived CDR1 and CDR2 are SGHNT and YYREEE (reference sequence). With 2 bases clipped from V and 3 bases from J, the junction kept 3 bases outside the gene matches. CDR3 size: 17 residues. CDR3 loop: CASSFGTSGGYTGELFF. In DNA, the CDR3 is TGTGCCAGCAGCTTTGGGACTAGCGGGGGATACACCGGGGAGCTGTTTTTT.

This chain's CDR3 is CASSLTRGPGANVLTF. CDR3 in DNA: TGTGCCAGCAGCTTAACCAGGGGGCCTGGGGCCAACGTCCTGACTTTC. V and J are TRBV5-8 and TRBJ2-6; 8 bases map to TRBD1. Germline trimming cut 2 bases from V and 2 bases from J; bases unmatched to any gene: 3. The CDR3 covers 16 residues. Germline V gene lookup returns CDR1 SGHTS and CDR2 YDEGEE.

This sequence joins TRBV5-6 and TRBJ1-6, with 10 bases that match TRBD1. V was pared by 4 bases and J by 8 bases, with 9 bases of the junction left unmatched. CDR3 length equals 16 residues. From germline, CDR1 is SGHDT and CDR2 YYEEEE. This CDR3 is CASSRDRGSVDSPLHF. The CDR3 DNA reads TGTGCCAGCAGCAGGGACAGGGGTTCGGTAGATTCACCCCTCCACTTT.

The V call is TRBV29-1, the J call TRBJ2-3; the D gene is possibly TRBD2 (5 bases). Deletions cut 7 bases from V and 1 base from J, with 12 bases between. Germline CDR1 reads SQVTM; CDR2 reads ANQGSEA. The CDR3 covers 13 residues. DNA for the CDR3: TGCAGCGCCCCCGGACTGGGCACAGATACGCAGTATTTT. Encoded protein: CSAPGLGTDTQYF.

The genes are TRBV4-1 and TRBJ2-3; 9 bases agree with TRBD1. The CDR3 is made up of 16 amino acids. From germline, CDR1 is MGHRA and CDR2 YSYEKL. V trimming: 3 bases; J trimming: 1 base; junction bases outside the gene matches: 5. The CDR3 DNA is TGCGCCAGCAGCCACACAGGGGGCTTCGGCACAGATACGCAGTATTTT. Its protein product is CASSHTGGFGTDTQYF.

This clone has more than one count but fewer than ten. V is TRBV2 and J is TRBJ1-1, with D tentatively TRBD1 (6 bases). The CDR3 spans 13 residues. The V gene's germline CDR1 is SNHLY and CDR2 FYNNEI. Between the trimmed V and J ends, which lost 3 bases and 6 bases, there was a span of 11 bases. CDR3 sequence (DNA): TGTGCCAGCAGTGACAGGGGATTATCTGAAGCTTTCTTT. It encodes CASSDRGLSEAFF.

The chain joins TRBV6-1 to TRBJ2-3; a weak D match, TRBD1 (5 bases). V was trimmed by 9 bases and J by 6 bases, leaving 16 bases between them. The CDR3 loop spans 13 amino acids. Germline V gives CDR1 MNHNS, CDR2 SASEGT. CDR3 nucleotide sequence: TGTGCCAGTACTTGGGGCAGGGCGGATACGCAGTATTTT. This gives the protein CASTWGRADTQYF.

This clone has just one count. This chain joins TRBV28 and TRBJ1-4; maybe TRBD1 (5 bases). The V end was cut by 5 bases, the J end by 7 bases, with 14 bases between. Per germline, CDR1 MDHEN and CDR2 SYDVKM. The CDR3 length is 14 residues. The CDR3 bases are TGTGCCAGCAGTACCAGGGTTGTTAGTGAAAAACTGTTTTTT. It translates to CASSTRVVSEKLFF.

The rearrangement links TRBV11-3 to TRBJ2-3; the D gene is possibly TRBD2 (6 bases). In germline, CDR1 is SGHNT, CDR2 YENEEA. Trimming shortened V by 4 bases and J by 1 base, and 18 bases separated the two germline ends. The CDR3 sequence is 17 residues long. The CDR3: CASSSPPQRRGTDTQYF. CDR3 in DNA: TGTGCCAGCAGCTCCCCCCCTCAGCGGAGGGGCACAGATACGCAGTATTTT.

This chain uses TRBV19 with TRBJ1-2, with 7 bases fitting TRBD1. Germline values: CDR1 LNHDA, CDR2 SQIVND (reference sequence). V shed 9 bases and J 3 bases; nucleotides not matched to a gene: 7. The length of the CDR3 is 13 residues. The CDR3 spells CASRRQGDYGYTF. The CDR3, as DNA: TGTGCCAGCCGGAGACAGGGTGACTATGGCTACACCTTC.

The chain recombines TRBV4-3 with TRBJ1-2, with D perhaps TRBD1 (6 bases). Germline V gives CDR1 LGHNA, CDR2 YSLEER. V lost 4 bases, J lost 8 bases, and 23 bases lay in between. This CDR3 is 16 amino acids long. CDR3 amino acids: CASSRERTAFDSGYTF. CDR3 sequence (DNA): TGCGCCAGCAGCCGAGAGAGGACAGCCTTCGACTCCGGCTACACCTTC.